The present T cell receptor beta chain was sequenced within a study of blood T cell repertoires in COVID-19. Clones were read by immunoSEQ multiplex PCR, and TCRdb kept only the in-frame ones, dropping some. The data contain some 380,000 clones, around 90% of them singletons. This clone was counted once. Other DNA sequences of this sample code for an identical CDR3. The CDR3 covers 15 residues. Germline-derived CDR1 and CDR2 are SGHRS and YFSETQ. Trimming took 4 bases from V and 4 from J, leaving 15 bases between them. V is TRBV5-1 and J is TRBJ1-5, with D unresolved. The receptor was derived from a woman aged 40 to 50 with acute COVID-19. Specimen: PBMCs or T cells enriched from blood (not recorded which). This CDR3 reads CASSPAGGPNQPQHF. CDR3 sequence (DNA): TGCGCCAGCAGCCCCGCAGGAGGGCCGAATCAGCCCCAGCATTTT.